The 28 T cell receptor beta chains below come from one sample, sequenced in a study of T cells in Graves' hyperthyroidism and ophthalmopathy. What was amplified from RNA transcripts were TCR beta CDR3 regions. A set of HTBI primers served as the primers for a first-round RT-PCR of the TCR CDR3. TCRdb redid the calling of the multiplex PCR reads with MiXCR, one entry per CDR3 protein. The sample holds approximately 400,000 distinct CDR3 sequences, approximately 15% seen once. Material for sequencing was blood. These receptors all stem from a woman between 18 and 29 years old with Graves' hyperthyroidism that later progressed to Graves' ophthalmopathy.

This clonotype occurred many times. V usage is TRBV28 and J usage is TRBJ1-5; 7 positions agree with TRBD1. V was pared by 11 bases and J by 8 bases, with 15 bases of the junction left unmatched. This CDR3 is built from 14 residues. CDR1 and CDR2 from the germline V gene are MDHEN and SYDVKM. CDR3 DNA: TGTGCCTCCCTCCCCAGGGGGAGGGTAGAGCCCCAGCATTTT. Amino acid sequence: CASLPRGRVEPQHF.

This clonotype appeared many times. The V gene is TRBV2, the J gene TRBJ2-3; 9 nucleotides agree with TRBD1. The J segment lost 9 bases and the V segment lost 4 bases, leaving 5 bases of the junction unmatched. The V gene's germline CDR1 is SNHLY and CDR2 FYNNEI. This CDR3 region has 13 residues. The CDR3 is CASSAGQGITQYF. The CDR3 nucleotides read TGTGCCAGCAGTGCCGGACAGGGGATCACGCAGTATTTT.

The V gene is TRBV24-1, the J gene TRBJ1-5; D uncertain. The CDR3 length is 13 residues. Germline CDR1 KGHDR, CDR2 SFDVKD. V shed 1 base and J shed 7 bases, with 7 bases lying between them. Here the CDR3 DNA reads TGTGCCACCAGTGATTTTGAGGCCCAGCCCCAGCATTTT. Translated: CATSDFEAQPQHF.

This clonotype showed up many times. This chain links TRBV20-1 with TRBJ1-1; 7 bases are shared with TRBD1. CDR3 size: 12 residues. Germline lookup yields CDR1 DFQATT and CDR2 SNEGSKA (reference sequence). V lost 8 bases to trimming and J lost 1 base; unmatched junction nucleotides: 4. The CDR3 sequence: CSQYRGNTEAFF. The CDR3 coding sequence is TGCAGTCAATACAGGGGGAACACTGAAGCTTTCTTT.

This clonotype was found many times. The V call is TRBV6-1, the J call TRBJ1-5; D is possibly TRBD1 (6 bases). The ends were cut back, 6 bases at V and 0 bases at J, with 12 bases in the middle. Germline CDR1 MNHNS, CDR2 SASEGT. CDR3 length equals 15 residues. Here the CDR3 DNA reads TGTGCCAGCAGGGAGACAGGTCATAGCAATCAGCCCCAGCATTTT. Its protein is CASRETGHSNQPQHF.

This clonotype occurred a few times. CDR3 nucleotide sequence: TGTGCCAGCAGTAGGACAGGGGCGGGTGGCTACACCTTC. Protein: CASSRTGAGGYTF. The V and J genes are TRBV6-1 and TRBJ1-2; 9 positions agree with TRBD1. Germline lookup yields CDR1 MNHNS and CDR2 SASEGT. The CDR3 has 13 residues. J gave up 7 bases and V 5 bases, and 5 bases lay outside the gene matches.

With respect to this clonotype: A much larger clone sits a single nucleotide away, making a read error possible. This CDR3 is missing its conserved last phenylalanine or tryptophan, likely due to a read error. This chain joins TRBV20-1 and TRBJ1-6, with D possibly matching TRBD1 (5 bases). V dropped 2 bases and J dropped 7 bases, with 18 bases sitting between them. Per germline, CDR1 DFQATT and CDR2 SNEGSKA (reference sequence). The CDR3 is 16 residues long. The CDR3 DNA follows: TGCAGTGCTAGAAGGAGGGACTCCCTGGGAAATTCACCCCTCCACCTT. Translating gives CSARRRDSLGNSPLHL.

The CDR3, as DNA: TGTGCCAGCAGCTTGGGAGTCGTAACTAATGAAAAACTGTTTTTT. Translated, it gives CASSLGVVTNEKLFF. The chain couples TRBV5-6 to TRBJ1-4; D is ambiguous. The germline V gene encodes CDR1 SGHDT and CDR2 YYEEEE. The CDR3 covers 15 residues. Trimming shortened V by 0 bases and J by 1 base, and 7 bases separated the two germline ends.

This clonotype was picked up many times. The chain carries TRBV3-1 and TRBJ2-3; 12 bases map to TRBD2. CDR1 and CDR2 from the germline V gene are LGHDT and YNNKEL (reference sequence). This CDR3 is built from 16 residues. The trim removed 4 bases at V and 5 bases at J, leaving 7 bases unmatched. CDR3 DNA sequence: TGTGCCAGCAGCCCAAGACTAGCGGGAGTAGGAGATACGCAGTATTTT. Amino acids: CASSPRLAGVGDTQYF.

This clonotype was found many times. V gene TRBV15 combines with J gene TRBJ1-6, with D tentatively TRBD1 (5 bases). CDR1 and CDR2 (germline): LNHNV, YYDKDF (reference sequence). This CDR3 has 15 residues. V lost 4 bases and J lost 6, with 13 bases in between. The CDR3 bases are TGTGCCACCAGCACAGACCTAGGGGTTAATTCACCCCTCCACTTT. This translates into CATSTDLGVNSPLHF.

Comment on this clonotype: A clone one base away is much larger, so this may be a read error. The genes are TRBV28 and TRBJ2-3; D ambiguous. In germline, CDR1 is MDHEN, CDR2 SYDVKM. Trimming pared 7 bases from V and 2 bases from J, leaving 7 bases between. The CDR3 has 12 amino acids. The CDR3 coding sequence is TGTGCCAGCAAACTGAACACAGATACGCAGTATTTT. Protein sequence: CASKLNTDTQYF.

Notes on this clonotype: It may be a read error: a sequence one base away is much more abundant. This rearrangement joins TRBV6-1 to TRBJ2-7; TRBD2 aligns across 11 bases. Germline values: CDR1 MNHNS, CDR2 SASEGT. CDR3 length: 18 amino acids. The ends lost 6 bases at V and 0 bases at J; junction bases unmatched: 13. The CDR3 bases are TGTGCCAGCAGATGGGCTATTGGACTAGCGGGCGTCTCCTACGAGCAGTACTTC. This gives the protein CASRWAIGLAGVSYEQYF.

This clonotype was detected ten times or more. The chain is built from TRBV3-1 and TRBJ2-2, with D perhaps TRBD1 (6 bases). The V gene lost 5 bases and the J gene lost 0 bases, with 16 bases spanning the gap. The CDR3 spans 17 residues. The germline CDR1 and CDR2 sequences are LGHDT and YNNKEL (reference sequence). The CDR3 DNA reads TGTGCCAGCAGCTCCTTGGGGGCAGGGGCGAACACCGGGGAGCTGTTTTTT. This sequence encodes CASSSLGAGANTGELFF.

This clonotype was counted many times. The rearrangement links TRBV20-1 to TRBJ2-1; D may be TRBD2 (6 bases). The CDR3 is made up of 14 amino acids. The germline gives CDR1 DFQATT, CDR2 SNEGSKA (reference sequence). V lost 6 bases, J lost 0 bases, and 12 bases lay in between. DNA of the CDR3: TGCAGTGCGAGACTAGTCTCCTCCTACAATGAGCAGTTCTTC. The encoded protein is CSARLVSSYNEQFF.

This clonotype was observed many times. This chain links TRBV18 with TRBJ2-1; 13 positions match TRBD2. Trimming removed 6 bases from V and 8 bases from J; junction bases left unmatched: 7. CDR1 is KGHSH and CDR2 is LQKENI in the germline V gene. CDR3 length: 15 amino acids. The CDR3 region has the DNA TGTGCCAGCTCTCAAACTAGCGGGAGGGCCCATGAGCAGTTCTTC. Amino acids: CASSQTSGRAHEQFF.

In this sample, this clonotype turned up a few times. The chain is built from TRBV27 and TRBJ1-6; D not resolved. V lost 3 bases and J lost 0, with 15 bases in between. The CDR3 length is 18 residues. CDR1 is MNHEY, CDR2 SMNVEV, per germline (reference sequence). The CDR3 protein is CASSFSGSGSSYNSPLHF. CDR3 sequence (DNA): TGTGCCAGCAGTTTTTCGGGCAGCGGTAGCTCCTATAATTCACCCCTCCACTTT.

This clonotype has a count of ten or more. The rearrangement joins TRBV6-1 to TRBJ2-7; D gene unclear. Germline CDR1 is MNHNS and CDR2 is SASEGT. The CDR3 has 13 residues. The V end lost 6 bases, the J end lost 0 bases, and 9 bases lay between the germline ends. This CDR3 is CASRLTRSYEQYF. The CDR3 nucleotides are TGTGCCAGCAGGCTAACCCGCTCCTACGAGCAGTACTTC.

This clonotype was seen many times. The chain is built from TRBV20-1 and TRBJ2-1; D is perhaps TRBD2 (6 bases). This CDR3 region has 14 residues. Germline-derived CDR1 and CDR2 are DFQATT and SNEGSKA (reference sequence). Trimming pared 3 bases from V and 5 bases from J, leaving 14 bases between. The CDR3, as DNA: TGCAGTGCTAGGGCCCCGGAGGGACACAATGAGCAGTTCTTC. Its protein product is CSARAPEGHNEQFF.

There are many counts of this clonotype. The chain carries TRBV29-1 and TRBJ2-2; the D gene is possibly TRBD2 (6 bases). The CDR3 has 16 residues. CDR1 and CDR2 from the germline V gene are SQVTM and ANQGSEA. Trimming stripped 4 bases from V and 5 bases from J, with 20 bases between. For the CDR3, the DNA is TGCAGCGTTGTAGTTTCTGTGGCCCGGGGGACCGGGGAGCTGTTTTTT. Its translation is CSVVVSVARGTGELFF.

The sample holds a few counts of this clonotype. The genes are TRBV5-1 and TRBJ2-3; D perhaps matches TRBD2 (7 bases). Trimming cost V 5 bases and J 3 bases, with 22 bases left between them. CDR3 size: 17 residues. The germline V gene encodes CDR1 SGHRS and CDR2 YFSETQ. In DNA, the CDR3 is TGCGCCAGCAGTCTCGAACCTAGCGGAGGGGGGACAGATACGCAGTATTTT. This gives the protein CASSLEPSGGGTDTQYF.

This clonotype occurred a few times. V usage is TRBV15 and J usage is TRBJ2-7; 7 bases line up with TRBD2. V gave up 1 base and J gave up 6 bases; unmatched junction bases: 6. Per the germline V gene, CDR1 is LNHNV and CDR2 is YYDKDF (reference sequence). The CDR3 covers 14 residues. The CDR3 sequence: CATSRVGEGSEQYF. The CDR3 DNA reads TGTGCCACCAGCAGAGTAGGGGAGGGCTCCGAGCAGTACTTC.

This clonotype was found many times. The chain is built from TRBV29-1 and TRBJ2-2, with TRBD2 matching over 7 bases. This CDR3 region has 14 residues. With V trimmed by 7 bases and J by 5 bases, 10 bases remained unmatched. Germline V gene lookup returns CDR1 SQVTM and CDR2 ANQGSEA. CDR3 residues: CSARENGGTGELFF. Here the CDR3 DNA reads TGCAGCGCTCGGGAGAACGGGGGGACCGGGGAGCTGTTTTTT.

In this sample, this clonotype turned up a few times. V and J are TRBV5-1 and TRBJ2-7; 7 nucleotides match TRBD2. The length of the CDR3 is 12 residues. J lost 6 bases, V lost 1 base, and 1 base had no gene match. Germline V gives CDR1 SGHRS, CDR2 YFSETQ. The CDR3 DNA is TGCGCCAGCAGCTTGAGGGAGGGCGAGCAGTACTTC. This gives the protein CASSLREGEQYF. Based on the CDR3 plus reference TRBV5-1 and TRBJ2-7, the full variable domain is KAGVTQTPRYLIKTRGQQVTLSCSPISGHRSVSWYQQTPGQGLQFLFEYFSETQRNKGNFPGRFSGRQFSNSRSEMNVSTLELGDSALYLCASSLREGEQYFGPGTRLTVT.

This clonotype was counted ten times or more. The genes are TRBV20-1 and TRBJ2-1; a possible D gene is TRBD2 (5 bases). Trimming took 0 bases from V and 5 from J, leaving 14 bases between them. The CDR3 spans 15 residues. Germline V gives CDR1 DFQATT, CDR2 SNEGSKA (reference sequence). The CDR3 DNA sequence: TGCAGTGCTAGAGATGAACTAGTGGGTAACAATGAGCAGTTCTTC. Its translation: CSARDELVGNNEQFF.

This clonotype was found many times. The rearrangement joins TRBV18 to TRBJ2-7; tentative D call: TRBD2 (5 bases). V was clipped by 8 bases and J by 5 bases, with 16 bases between them. This CDR3 is 13 amino acids long. Germline V lookup: CDR1 KGHSH, CDR2 LQKENI. The CDR3 region is CASRGSSRDEQYF. The CDR3 DNA reads as TGTGCCAGCCGAGGTTCATCGCGGGACGAGCAGTACTTC.

In its sample, this clonotype was seen many times. J is TRBJ1-1 and V is TRBV7-3, with TRBD1 matching 11 bases. Germline CDR1 is SGHTA and CDR2 is FQGTGA. V lost 5 bases and J lost 4; bases outside the gene matches: 6. The CDR3 is 15 residues long. CDR3 nucleotide sequence: TGTGCCAGCAGCCCCGGGACAGGGGGTCTCACTGAAGCTTTCTTT. This translates into CASSPGTGGLTEAFF.

The chain recombines TRBV6-1 with TRBJ1-5, with D unresolved. Germline lookup yields CDR1 MNHNS and CDR2 SASEGT. The CDR3 is 16 residues long. V was pared by 2 bases and J by 1 base, with 12 bases between. CDR3: CASSELRFESNQPQHF. The CDR3 region has the DNA TGTGCCAGCAGTGAATTGAGGTTCGAGAGCAATCAGCCCCAGCATTTT.

As to this clonotype: This may come from a read error, since a much larger clone is one base off. The rearrangement uses TRBV20-1 and TRBJ1-5; weak D call: TRBD1 (5 bases). CDR3 size: 14 residues. Germline V gives CDR1 DFQATT, CDR2 SNEGSKA (reference sequence). V was cut by 1 base and J by 3 bases, with 10 bases left in between. The chain's CDR3 is CSARVGADNQPQHF. As DNA, the CDR3 is TGCAGTGCTAGAGTTGGGGCTGACAATCAGCCCCAGCATTTT.